Detailed here is one TCR beta chain. Per germline, CDR1 MNHNY and CDR2 SVGAGI (reference sequence). The V end lost 0 bases, the J end lost 3 bases, and 9 bases lay between the germline ends. This CDR3 is 14 amino acids long. This sample is drawn from a study of shared clonotypes between healthy human individuals. At a deep level, the assay was run. Profiled with immunoSEQ multiplex PCR; TCRdb holds only in-frame clones, not every one. This sample has 450,000 to 500,000 clones, with more than 65% found just once. The sequencing input was PBMCs. The V gene is TRBV6-6, the J gene TRBJ2-7; D is ambiguous. The sequence was collected from a woman aged 40 to 49 in good health. Some clones in this sample may be carry-over from other donors' samples. This CDR3 reads CASSYSGSNYEQYF. The CDR3 nucleotides are TGTGCCAGCAGTTACTCGGGCAGCAACTACGAGCAGTACTTC.